The 30 T cell receptor beta chains below come from one sample, sequenced in a study of beta chain features in type 1 diabetes. The authors reverse transcribed all of the isolated RNA, so sequencing captured expressed TCRB transcripts. Generated by immunoSEQ multiplex PCR, the TCRdb table keeps only in-frame clones and is missing some. The profile shows 640,000 or so clones, around an eighth of them singletons. Their recognized antigens are unknown. Study findings and constraints: Moderate but significant shortening of TCRB CDR3s was recorded in all four CD4+ subsets from Type 1 diabetes patients.

Sequenced input: naive CD4+ T cells from blood. These receptors came from a man aged 18 to 35 with type 1 diabetes.

The rearrangement uses TRBV9 and TRBJ2-7; 7 bases are a match to TRBD1. From germline, CDR1 is SGDLS and CDR2 YYNGEE. J gave up 3 bases and V 0 bases, and 9 bases lay outside the gene matches. CDR3 length: 16 amino acids. CDR3 sequence reads: CASSVVPTGLGYEQYF. CDR3 coding DNA: TGTGCCAGCAGCGTAGTCCCGACAGGGTTAGGCTACGAGCAGTACTTC.

The J gene is TRBJ1-1, the V gene TRBV7-9; D remains ambiguous. The ends were cut back, 1 base at V and 4 bases at J, with 10 bases in the middle. CDR3 length equals 14 residues. CDR1 and CDR2 (germline): SEHNR, FQNEAQ (reference sequence). CDR3 bases: TGTGCCAGCAGCTTAGGAAGGGAGTCCACTGAAGCTTTCTTT. Its translation: CASSLGRESTEAFF.

As for this clone: Other nucleotide sequences in the sample specify the same CDR3. The chain links TRBV5-1 to TRBJ2-5; D not certain. This CDR3 contains 14 residues. Looked up from germline, CDR1 is SGHRS and CDR2 is YFSETQ. V was shortened by 0 bases and J by 1 base, with 7 bases between the two germline ends. The CDR3 loop is CASSLVPGQETQYF. The CDR3, as DNA: TGCGCCAGCAGCTTGGTTCCGGGCCAAGAGACCCAGTACTTC.

The chain uses TRBV7-9 and TRBJ1-1; D remains ambiguous. The length of the CDR3 is 12 residues. CDR1 is SEHNR and CDR2 is FQNEAQ in the germline V gene (reference sequence). V lost 3 bases and J lost 4, with 6 bases in between. CDR3 sequence: CASSFYTTEAFF. CDR3 bases: TGTGCCAGCAGCTTTTATACCACTGAAGCTTTCTTT.

This clone was counted between two and nine times. The J gene is TRBJ2-3, the V gene TRBV2; 8 positions match TRBD2. The V gene end was trimmed by 3 bases and the J gene end by 1 base; junction bases not matched to a gene: 6. The CDR3 has 16 residues. Germline V gives CDR1 SNHLY, CDR2 FYNNEI. CDR3 coding DNA: TGTGCCAGCAGTGAGGAGGCGGGGGGAGGCACAGATACGCAGTATTTT. Amino acids: CASSEEAGGGTDTQYF.

The chain uses TRBV6-6 and TRBJ1-2; D is unclear. CDR3 length equals 14 residues. The germline gives CDR1 MNHNY, CDR2 SVGAGI (reference sequence). Trimming shortened V by 0 bases and J by 5 bases, and 10 bases separated the two germline ends. The CDR3 nucleotides read TGTGCCAGCAGTTACTCAGGGTATGATTATGGCTACACCTTC. As protein: CASSYSGYDYGYTF.

In its sample, this clone was seen a few times. The gene calls are TRBV5-5 and TRBJ2-6; D is undetermined. Germline V CDR1 and CDR2: SGHKS, YYEKEE (reference sequence). Trimming shortened V by 2 bases and J by 0 bases, and 9 bases separated the two germline ends. The CDR3 has 16 amino acids. In nucleotides, the CDR3 is TGTGCCAGCAGCTTAGCTGGTAGCTCTGGGGCCAACGTCCTGACTTTC. Translating gives CASSLAGSSGANVLTF.

This clone has more than one count but fewer than ten. This rearrangement joins TRBV7-9 to TRBJ1-1; no firm D call. CDR3 length equals 13 residues. Looked up from germline, CDR1 is SEHNR and CDR2 is FQNEAQ (reference sequence). V gave up 0 bases and J gave up 11 bases, with 13 bases separating them. The CDR3 here is CASSLAEDAEAFF. In DNA, the CDR3 is TGTGCCAGCAGCTTAGCAGAAGACGCGGAGGCTTTCTTT.

This chain's CDR3 is CATSRDIGVNYGYTF. The CDR3 DNA sequence: TGTGCCACCAGCAGAGATATAGGAGTTAACTATGGCTACACCTTC. V gene TRBV15 combines with J gene TRBJ1-2; D ambiguous. The V and J ends lost 0 bases and 1 base respectively, with 9 bases between them. This CDR3 has 15 amino acids. The germline CDR1 and CDR2 sequences are LNHNV and YYDKDF (reference sequence).

This chain uses TRBV9 with TRBJ2-1; 13 positions agree with TRBD2. The V gene's germline CDR1 is SGDLS and CDR2 YYNGEE. CDR3 length: 14 residues. V lost 6 bases to trimming and J lost 10 bases; unmatched junction nucleotides: 7. CDR3 amino acids: CASKLAGGPGEQFF. The CDR3 DNA follows: TGTGCCAGCAAACTAGCGGGGGGGCCTGGCGAGCAGTTCTTC.

The V and J genes are TRBV30 and TRBJ1-3; D is possibly TRBD1 (5 bases). The CDR3 loop spans 13 amino acids. The germline V and J ends were trimmed by 2 bases and 4 bases, with 9 bases remaining between them. Germline V gives CDR1 GTSNPN, CDR2 SVGIG (reference sequence). DNA for the CDR3: TGTGCCTGGAGTACGGGGGTGGGAAACACCATATATTTT. Translating it yields CAWSTGVGNTIYF.

This clone showed up just a few times. The chain uses TRBV4-1 and TRBJ1-1; possibly TRBD1 for D (6 bases). The CDR3 runs to 19 residues. Germline loops: CDR1 MGHRA, CDR2 YSYEKL. The V end was cut by 5 bases, the J end by 0 bases, with 25 bases between. The CDR3 nucleotides read TGCGCCAGCAGCTTATCGAACTTCAGGGGAAAGGGTATGAACACTGAAGCTTTCTTT. Translating gives CASSLSNFRGKGMNTEAFF.

The rearrangement links TRBV12-5 to TRBJ1-5; no clear D. V gave up 3 bases and J gave up 5 bases, with 8 bases separating them. Per the germline V gene, CDR1 is LGHNT and CDR2 is FRNRAP. The CDR3 sequence is 13 residues long. As DNA, the CDR3 is TGTGCTAGTGGTTTATCAGGCGATCAGCCCCAGCATTTT. Translating gives CASGLSGDQPQHF.

Of note for this clone: Within the sample, other DNA sequences also encode this same CDR3. The rearrangement joins TRBV2 to TRBJ1-1, with D hard to call. Germline CDR1 and CDR2: SNHLY and FYNNEI. The CDR3 has 14 amino acids. Trimming left V 3 bases short and J 2 bases short, with 10 bases between. The CDR3 loop reads CASSDGTSNTEAFF. In nucleotides, the CDR3 is TGTGCCAGCAGTGACGGTACAAGTAACACTGAAGCTTTCTTT.

This clone turned up a few times. Other DNA sequences of this sample code for an identical CDR3. This rearrangement joins TRBV29-1 to TRBJ2-2; 10 bases fit TRBD1. Unmatched junction bases numbered 4, after V lost 4 bases and J lost 5 bases. Germline assignment: CDR1 SQVTM and CDR2 ANQGSEA. The CDR3 is 14 residues long. CDR3 DNA: TGCAGCGTTGTCCGGGACAGGGGAACCGGGGAGCTGTTTTTT. Amino acid sequence: CSVVRDRGTGELFF.

This clone was picked up a small number of times. The rearrangement uses TRBV5-1 and TRBJ2-7; 10 nucleotides line up with TRBD1. The germline V gene encodes CDR1 SGHRS and CDR2 YFSETQ. The CDR3 is 15 amino acids. The V gene end was trimmed by 3 bases and the J gene end by 5 bases; junction bases not matched to a gene: 8. The CDR3 sequence: CASSSVGQGIDEQYF. CDR3 DNA: TGCGCCAGCAGCTCCGTGGGACAGGGGATAGACGAGCAGTACTTC.

This clone was detected a few times. Other DNA sequences within the sample encode an identical CDR3. The rearrangement uses TRBV9 and TRBJ1-2; D is uncertain. The CDR3 totals 13 residues. Germline V gene data show CDR1 as SGDLS and CDR2 as YYNGEE. The V gene lost 0 bases and the J gene lost 1 base, with 4 bases spanning the gap. The CDR3 spells CASSVDSNYGYTF. For the CDR3, the DNA is TGTGCCAGCAGCGTAGACAGTAACTATGGCTACACCTTC. The variable domain in full, completed from reference TRBV9 and TRBJ1-2, reads DSGVTQTPKHLITATGQRVTLRCSPRSGDLSVYWYQQSLDQGLQFLIQYYNGEERAKGNILERFSAQQFPDLHSELNLSSLELGDSALYFCASSVDSNYGYTFGSGTRLTVV.

In its sample, this clone was seen a few times. The chain has TRBV29-1 and TRBJ2-5, with D hard to call. This CDR3 is built from 13 residues. In germline, CDR1 is SQVTM, CDR2 ANQGSEA. V shed 2 bases and J shed 5 bases, with 12 bases lying between them. The CDR3 is CSVESRGVETQYF. The DNA of the CDR3 is TGCAGCGTTGAATCCCGAGGAGTCGAGACCCAGTACTTC.

In DNA, the CDR3 is TGTGCCTGGAGTGTTGACAGTCTCCAAGAGACCCAGTACTTC. It translates to CAWSVDSLQETQYF. This rearrangement joins TRBV30 to TRBJ2-5, with TRBD1 as a possible D gene (5 bases). V was shortened by 0 bases and J by 1 base, with 9 bases between the two germline ends. The germline CDR1 and CDR2 sequences are GTSNPN and SVGIG (reference sequence). This CDR3 contains 14 residues. The entire variable domain, with the rest obtained from reference TRBV30 and TRBJ2-5, is as follows: SQTIHQWPATLVQPVGSPLSLECTVEGTSNPNLYWYRQAAGRGLQLLFYSVGIGQISSEVPQNLSASRPQDRQFILSSKKLLLSDSGFYLCAWSVDSLQETQYFGPGTRLLVL.

The chain carries TRBV5-6 and TRBJ1-2; D is unclear. The CDR3 extends over 14 amino acids. Germline CDR1 SGHDT, CDR2 YYEEEE. Trimming took off 0 bases at V and 8 bases at J, with 14 bases between the two ends. In nucleotides, the CDR3 is TGTGCCAGCAGCTTGGACACCCTAGGGTGGGGCTACACCTTC. It yields the protein CASSLDTLGWGYTF.

The genes are TRBV2 and TRBJ2-5; 7 positions match TRBD2. Germline assignment: CDR1 SNHLY and CDR2 FYNNEI. V trimming: 5 bases; J trimming: 0 bases; junction bases outside the gene matches: 6. CDR3 length: 15 amino acids. The chain's CDR3 is CASSWERGYQETQYF. CDR3 DNA: TGTGCCAGCAGTTGGGAGCGGGGATACCAAGAGACCCAGTACTTC.

The chain couples TRBV28 to TRBJ1-3, with a tentative D call TRBD1 (5 bases). The V gene's germline CDR1 is MDHEN and CDR2 SYDVKM. This CDR3 comprises 13 residues. V lost 2 bases and J lost 8, with 10 bases in between. For the CDR3, the DNA is TGTGCCAGCAGTTTACGGGGCACGGACACCATATATTTT. Its protein is CASSLRGTDTIYF.

This rearrangement joins TRBV19 to TRBJ1-5; weak D call: TRBD1 (5 bases). CDR1 and CDR2 from the germline V gene are LNHDA and SQIVND (reference sequence). Between the trimmed V and J ends, which lost 1 base and 8 bases, there was a span of 15 bases. The length of the CDR3 is 15 residues. CDR3 coding DNA: TGTGCCAGTAGTATAGGCGGGACGGCCTGGGAGCCCCAGCATTTT. This sequence encodes CASSIGGTAWEPQHF.

This clone was seen more than once but under ten times. The chain is built from TRBV18 and TRBJ2-5, with a possible D match to TRBD2 (6 bases). V lost 3 bases, J lost 10 bases, and 24 bases lay in between. This CDR3 is built from 16 residues. From germline, CDR1 is KGHSH and CDR2 LQKENI. CDR3 sequence reads: CASSPAEGLSRRDQYF. CDR3 sequence (DNA): TGTGCCAGCTCACCGGCGGAGGGACTCTCCCGTCGGGACCAGTACTTC.

The chain recombines TRBV21-1 with TRBJ2-7; TRBD2, the table's D call, was not compared with the DNA. TRBV21-1 represents a pseudogene. The CDR3 sequence is 17 residues long. CDR3 sequence (DNA): TGTGCCAGCAGCAAAACCCGCGGCGGGGGACTTACCTACGAGCAGTACTTC. This codes for CASSKTRGGGLTYEQYF.

The chain uses TRBV28 and TRBJ1-5, with 9 bases fitting TRBD1. The CDR3 consists of 15 residues. Looked up from germline, CDR1 is MDHEN and CDR2 is SYDVKM. The ends lost 5 bases at V and 6 bases at J; junction bases unmatched: 8. The CDR3 bases are TGTGCCAGCAGTATTACAGGGGGCGGGGTTCAGCCCCAGCATTTT. Translation gives CASSITGGGVQPQHF.

The genes are TRBV4-1 and TRBJ1-4; D is ambiguous. The CDR3 has 12 residues. The V gene lost 4 bases and the J gene lost 9 bases, with 9 bases spanning the gap. Germline CDR1 reads MGHRA; CDR2 reads YSYEKL. Here the CDR3 reads CASSPTGKKLFF. Written as DNA, the CDR3 is TGCGCCAGCAGCCCAACGGGAAAAAAACTGTTTTTT.

As to this clone: Different DNA sequences within this sample yield the same CDR3. CDR3: CASSPTGEDQPQHF. The CDR3 nucleotides are TGTGCCAGCTCACCAACGGGGGAGGATCAGCCCCAGCATTTT. The rearrangement joins TRBV18 to TRBJ1-5; D is possibly TRBD1 (5 bases). Germline CDR1 KGHSH, CDR2 LQKENI. V gave up 2 bases and J gave up 5 bases, with 10 bases separating them. The CDR3 contains 14 residues. The full variable domain, its missing parts supplied by reference TRBV18 and TRBJ1-5, is NAGVMQNPRHLVRRRGQEARLRCSPMKGHSHVYWYRQLPEEGLKFMVYLQKENIIDESGMPKERFSAEFPKEGPSILRIQQVVRGDSAAYFCASSPTGEDQPQHFGDGTRLSIL.

The rearrangement links TRBV7-9 to TRBJ2-4; no reliable D call. Trimming stripped 5 bases from V and 8 bases from J, with 13 bases between. Germline CDR1 reads SEHNR; CDR2 reads FQNEAQ (reference sequence). This CDR3 contains 13 residues. The CDR3 DNA follows: TGTGCCAGCAGCGTTTTAACTACTTACATTCAGTACTTC. Its translation: CASSVLTTYIQYF.

This clone was seen a few times. V usage is TRBV7-2 and J usage is TRBJ1-6; possibly TRBD1 for D (5 bases). V was pared by 0 bases and J by 14 bases, with 14 bases between. CDR1 and CDR2 from the germline V gene are SGHTA and FQGNSA. The CDR3 spans 14 residues. In nucleotides, the CDR3 is TGTGCCAGCAGCTTAGCCCAGGGCTTGTTCACCCTCCACTTT. Amino acid sequence: CASSLAQGLFTLHF.